Here is one T cell receptor (beta chain) with its context. A Seattle source enrolled patients during active infection and followed them longitudinally. V lost 3 bases, J lost 0 bases, and 8 bases stayed unmatched. The CDR3 totals 19 residues. Looked up from germline, CDR1 is SGHTA and CDR2 is FQGTGA. The sample comes from a study of blood T cell repertoires in COVID-19. Study-wide context: T cells, B-cell-depleted T cells, or PBMCs provided the cDNA or gDNA that served as material.

Some clones are missing from TCRdb's copy, which holds only in-frame ones; the method was immunoSEQ multiplex PCR. The data show fewer than 200,000 clones, with 80% to 85% seen just once and 7.6% held by the top ten. This rearrangement joins TRBV7-3 to TRBJ2-1; 13 positions match TRBD2. This clonotype originated in a woman aged 65 to 85 with COVID-19, enrolled during active disease. The specimen was peripheral blood. CDR3 protein: CASSFTGTSGIFSYNEQFF. Written as DNA, the CDR3 is TGTGCCAGCAGCTTCACCGGGACTAGCGGGATTTTCTCCTACAATGAGCAGTTCTTC.